What follows are 20 T cell receptor beta chains derived from one specimen sequenced in a study of CD8 T cells in ankylosing spondylitis. From the 5' RACE reads, TCRdb called clonotypes with MiXCR, one entry per CDR3 protein. The sample contains 700,000 to 1,000,000 distinct CDR3 sequences, roughly 12% of which appear only once. No antigens are known for them. Study findings and constraints: About 8 highly homologous variants made up a TCR beta motif, and this motif appeared characteristic of ankylosing spondylitis blood.

Sequenced: blood, either unsorted or a sorted T cell fraction (not recorded which). Receptors were obtained from a male donor with ankylosing spondylitis.

This clonotype was observed a few times. The chain combines TRBV20-1 with TRBJ2-7; TRBD1 agrees at 7 bases. Germline V CDR1 and CDR2: DFQATT, SNEGSKA (reference sequence). This CDR3 region has 14 residues. V lost 2 bases to trimming and J lost 3 bases; unmatched junction nucleotides: 7. CDR3 loop: CSARPQGVLYEQYF. In DNA, the CDR3 is TGCAGTGCTAGACCGCAGGGGGTCCTCTACGAGCAGTACTTC.

This clonotype was found a few times. The chain is built from TRBV12-3 or TRBV12-4 and TRBJ2-7; 11 bases line up with TRBD2. The CDR3 extends over 13 amino acids. V lost 6 bases and J lost 5; bases outside the gene matches: 3. The CDR3 coding sequence is TGTGCCAGCAGCACTAGCGGGAGCGACGAGCAGTACTTC. Translating it yields CASSTSGSDEQYF.

This clonotype was recorded many times. This chain joins TRBV29-1 and TRBJ2-1; a possible D gene is TRBD2 (5 bases). The CDR3 runs to 13 residues. The V gene's germline CDR1 is SQVTM and CDR2 ANQGSEA. Trimming removed 7 bases at V and 4 bases at J, with 14 bases between. CDR3 nucleotide sequence: TGCAGCGGGCGAGCGGCCGTTTACAATGAGCAGTTCTTC. This codes for CSGRAAVYNEQFF.

The rearrangement uses TRBV6-5 and TRBJ1-1; D not certain. CDR1 is MNHEY and CDR2 is SVGAGI in the germline V gene. This CDR3 has 17 amino acids. Trimming took off 2 bases at V and 7 bases at J, with 23 bases between the two ends. CDR3 residues: CASSYPLTQSPEDEAFF. The DNA of the CDR3 is TGTGCCAGCAGTTACCCTTTGACCCAGTCCCCAGAAGATGAAGCTTTCTTT.

This rearrangement joins TRBV13 to TRBJ1-1, with D hard to call. V lost 3 bases to trimming and J lost 8 bases, with 13 bases between them. The CDR3 contains 13 residues. The germline gives CDR1 PRHDT, CDR2 FYEKMQ (reference sequence). This CDR3 reads CASSFGSEIEAFF. CDR3 DNA sequence: TGTGCCAGCAGCTTTGGGTCGGAGATCGAAGCTTTCTTT. The variable domain in full, completed from reference TRBV13 and TRBJ1-1, reads AAGVIQSPRHLIKEKRETATLKCYPIPRHDTVYWYQQGPGQDPQFLISFYEKMQSDKGSIPDRFSAQQFSDYHSELNMSSLELGDSALYFCASSFGSEIEAFFGQGTRLTVV.

The chain recombines TRBV5-1 with TRBJ2-5, with a weak D call TRBD1 (5 bases). This CDR3 region has 14 residues. Trimming took off 3 bases at V and 1 base at J, with 10 bases between the two ends. Germline CDR1 SGHRS, CDR2 YFSETQ. CDR3 sequence: CASSSDSGQETQYF. The DNA for the CDR3 is TGCGCCAGCAGCTCTGACAGTGGCCAAGAGACCCAGTACTTC. Full variable domain (remainder filled in from reference TRBV5-1 and TRBJ2-5): KAGVTQTPRYLIKTRGQQVTLSCSPISGHRSVSWYQQTPGQGLQFLFEYFSETQRNKGNFPGRFSGRQFSNSRSEMNVSTLELGDSALYLCASSSDSGQETQYFGPGTRLLVL.

V and J are TRBV6-1 and TRBJ2-5, with D possibly TRBD2 on 6 matching bases. This CDR3 has 13 amino acids. Germline CDR1 is MNHNS and CDR2 is SASEGT. The germline V and J ends were trimmed by 3 bases and 9 bases, with 14 bases remaining between them. For the CDR3, the DNA is TGTGCCAGCAGTGAGGTGGGGGGTTCGGCCCAGTACTTC. The encoded protein is CASSEVGGSAQYF.

This clonotype was seen more than once but under ten times. V usage is TRBV28 and J usage is TRBJ2-3, with D perhaps given as TRBD1 or TRBD2 (6 bases each). The CDR3 runs to 15 residues. Germline V gene data show CDR1 as MDHEN and CDR2 as SYDVKM. Between the trimmed V and J ends, which lost 3 bases and 1 base, there was a span of 11 bases. This CDR3 is CASSFQRGGTDTQYF. CDR3 coding DNA: TGTGCCAGCAGTTTTCAGAGGGGGGGCACAGATACGCAGTATTTT.

This clonotype has more than one count but fewer than ten. The chain combines TRBV28 with TRBJ2-7, with a tentative D call TRBD2 (5 bases). Trimming pared 5 bases from V and 0 bases from J, leaving 14 bases between. The V gene's germline CDR1 is MDHEN and CDR2 SYDVKM. The CDR3 is 15 amino acids. DNA of the CDR3: TGTGCCAGCAGTGGATCCTGGGCGGGCTCCTACGAGCAGTACTTC. As protein: CASSGSWAGSYEQYF.

The sample holds many counts of this clonotype. The chain is built from TRBV20-1 and TRBJ2-3; D remains unclear. The CDR3 contains 11 residues. The V gene lost 5 bases and the J gene lost 6 bases, with 9 bases spanning the gap. Germline V gives CDR1 DFQATT, CDR2 SNEGSKA (reference sequence). CDR3 in amino acids: CSAPRRDTQYF. The CDR3 nucleotides read TGCAGTGCTCCCCGCAGGGATACGCAGTATTTT.

The chain combines TRBV7-2 with TRBJ2-3, with 9 bases identical to TRBD1. This CDR3 contains 16 residues. V was clipped by 2 bases and J by 3 bases; unmatched bases: 6. Germline-derived CDR1 and CDR2 are SGHTA and FQGNSA. The DNA of the CDR3 is TGTGCCAGCAGCTTATCCCCGACAGGGGGAACAGATACGCAGTATTTT. This encodes CASSLSPTGGTDTQYF.

The chain is built from TRBV28 and TRBJ2-1; D gene ambiguous. Germline V CDR1 and CDR2: MDHEN, SYDVKM. V shed 3 bases and J shed 11 bases, with 14 bases lying between them. The CDR3 totals 13 residues. CDR3 nucleotides: TGTGCCAGCAGTTTCTCCGGGCTTGTTCAGCAGTTCTTC. Translating it yields CASSFSGLVQQFF.

The chain uses TRBV5-1 and TRBJ1-4, with D maybe TRBD1 (6 bases). CDR1 is SGHRS and CDR2 is YFSETQ in the germline V gene. This CDR3 is built from 14 residues. Trimming removed 2 bases from V and 7 bases from J, with 12 bases in between. DNA for the CDR3: TGCGCCAGCAGCTTCGGCAGGGGAGGTGAAAAACTGTTTTTT. Translation: CASSFGRGGEKLFF. Using reference TRBV5-1 and TRBJ1-4 for the parts outside the CDR3, the full variable domain is KAGVTQTPRYLIKTRGQQVTLSCSPISGHRSVSWYQQTPGQGLQFLFEYFSETQRNKGNFPGRFSGRQFSNSRSEMNVSTLELGDSALYLCASSFGRGGEKLFFGSGTQLSVL.

This clonotype was seen more than once but under ten times. This sequence joins TRBV5-6 and TRBJ1-4, with TRBD1 as a possible D gene (6 bases). The CDR3 is made up of 16 amino acids. Germline-derived CDR1 and CDR2 are SGHDT and YYEEEE. With 1 base removed from V and 5 bases from J, the gap between germline ends came to 15 bases. The CDR3 here is CASSLIRGGSNEKLFF. The CDR3 DNA is TGTGCCAGCAGCTTGATCCGGGGGGGCTCAAATGAAAAACTGTTTTTT.

V and J are TRBV16 and TRBJ1-2; D may be TRBD1 (5 bases). Germline V lookup: CDR1 KGHSY, CDR2 FQNENV. The CDR3 has 15 residues. Trimming cost V 4 bases and J 7 bases, with 19 bases left between them. The CDR3 bases are TGTGCCAGCAGCCCTTCCTCGCCAGGGTATTTTGGCTACACCTTC. Translation gives CASSPSSPGYFGYTF.

The chain carries TRBV21-1 and TRBJ2-3; TRBD2 is the table's D call and was not checked against the DNA. TRBV21-1 is designated a pseudogene. The CDR3 is made up of 18 amino acids. CDR3 DNA: TGTGCCAGCAGCAAAGAGTGCGTGCGGGGGGCCATACCGGATACGCAGTATTTT. This sequence encodes CASSKECVRGAIPDTQYF.

This clonotype was observed at least ten times. J is TRBJ2-3 and V is TRBV4-2; D gene unclear. Between the trimmed V and J ends, which lost 4 bases and 6 bases, there was a span of 11 bases. The germline gives CDR1 LGHNA, CDR2 YNFKEQ. This CDR3 has 13 amino acids. CDR3 sequence: CASSPQTRDTQYF. The CDR3 DNA reads TGTGCCAGCAGCCCTCAGACTCGTGATACGCAGTATTTT.

This clonotype appeared a few times. The chain uses TRBV5-5 and TRBJ1-6, with a tentative D call TRBD1 (6 bases). This CDR3 spans 14 amino acids. V gave up 7 bases and J gave up 5 bases, with 13 bases separating them. Germline values: CDR1 SGHKS, CDR2 YYEKEE (reference sequence). CDR3 bases: TGTGCCAGCGGACCCGACAGGAATAATTCACCCCTCCACTTT. Translation gives CASGPDRNNSPLHF. The full variable domain, in which reference TRBV5-5 and TRBJ1-6 provide the parts outside the CDR3, is DAGVTQSPTHLIKTRGQQVTLRCSPISGHKSVSWYQQVLGQGPQFIFQYYEKEERGRGNFPDRFSARQFPNYSSELNVNALLLGDSALYLCASGPDRNNSPLHFGNGTRLTVT.

This sequence joins TRBV27 and TRBJ2-2; D possibly matches TRBD1 or TRBD2 (5 bases each). V gave up 5 bases and J gave up 6 bases, with 13 bases separating them. Germline-derived CDR1 and CDR2 are MNHEY and SMNVEV (reference sequence). The CDR3 totals 14 residues. CDR3 region: CASSLGGWAGELFF. CDR3 DNA: TGTGCCAGCAGTCTTGGGGGTTGGGCCGGGGAGCTGTTTTTT.

Only a few counts were recorded for this clonotype. This chain uses TRBV18 with TRBJ2-1, with D uncertain. V lost 5 bases and J lost 9, with 14 bases in between. There are 13 residues in the CDR3. Looked up from germline, CDR1 is KGHSH and CDR2 is LQKENI. The CDR3 DNA follows: TGTGCCAGCTCATCCATGGGCTTTCCTGAGCAGTTCTTC. This translates into CASSSMGFPEQFF.